These T cell receptor beta chains were read from a single sample in a study of regulatory T cells in long-lasting Graves disease. TCRdb reprocessed the multiplex PCR reads via MiXCR and lists one record per CDR3 protein. This table holds hundreds of thousands of distinct CDR3 sequences, around 17% found once. The same data also contributed to another study, on T cells in Graves' hyperthyroidism and ophthalmopathy.

The input for sequencing was peripheral blood mononuclear cells (PBMCs), taken at new diagnosis, from a patient treated with antithyroid drugs. These receptors all stem from a woman aged 25 to 39 with Graves disease. Both conserved end residues are part of each CDR3. The order of the fields is J gene, V gene, CDR3 protein.

J gene: TRBJ2-6
V gene: TRBV6-1
CDR3 protein: CASSEQLSGANVLTF

J gene: TRBJ2-1
V gene: TRBV9
CDR3 protein: CASSEGGSANEQFF

J gene: TRBJ2-1
V gene: TRBV12-3/TRBV12-4
CDR3 protein: CASSYGLGRNSYNEQFF

J gene: TRBJ1-2
V gene: TRBV28
CDR3 protein: CASSFQPPAHHYGYTF

J gene: TRBJ2-1
V gene: TRBV7-3
CDR3 protein: CVSSSVVHNEQFF

J gene: TRBJ1-2
V gene: TRBV11-2
CDR3 protein: CASSPQGGNYGYTF

J gene: TRBJ2-3
V gene: TRBV5-8
CDR3 protein: CASRLSGRARDTQYF

J gene: TRBJ1-3
V gene: TRBV27
CDR3 protein: CASRPGTAGNTIYF

J gene: TRBJ2-3
V gene: TRBV5-4
CDR3 protein: CASSLRLAESTDTQYF

J gene: TRBJ2-7
V gene: TRBV7-9
CDR3 protein: CASSSSGTGGDEQYF

J gene: TRBJ2-3
V gene: TRBV19
CDR3 protein: CASSPTSGTDTQYF

J gene: TRBJ1-1
V gene: TRBV18
CDR3 protein: CASSRGIQGIEAFF

J gene: TRBJ1-6
V gene: TRBV2
CDR3 protein: CASRNPGNRNSPLHF

J gene: TRBJ2-5
V gene: TRBV6-1
CDR3 protein: CASSQRRGVQETQYF